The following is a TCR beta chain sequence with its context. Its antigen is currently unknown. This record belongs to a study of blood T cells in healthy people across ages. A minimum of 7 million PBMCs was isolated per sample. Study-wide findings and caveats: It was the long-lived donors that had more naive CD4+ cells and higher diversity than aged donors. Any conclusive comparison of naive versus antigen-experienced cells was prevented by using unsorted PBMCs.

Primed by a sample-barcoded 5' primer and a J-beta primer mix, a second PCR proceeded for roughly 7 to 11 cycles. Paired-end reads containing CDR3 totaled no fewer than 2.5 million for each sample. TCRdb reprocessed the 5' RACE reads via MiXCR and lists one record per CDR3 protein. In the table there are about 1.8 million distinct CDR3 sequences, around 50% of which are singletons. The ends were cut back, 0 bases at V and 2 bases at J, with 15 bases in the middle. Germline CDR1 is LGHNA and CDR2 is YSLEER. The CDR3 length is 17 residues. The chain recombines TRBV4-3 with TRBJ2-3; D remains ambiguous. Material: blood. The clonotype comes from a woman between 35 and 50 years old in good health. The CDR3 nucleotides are TGCGCCAGCAGCCAAGATCACCGCAGAATAAACACAGATACGCAGTATTTT. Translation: CASSQDHRRINTDTQYF.